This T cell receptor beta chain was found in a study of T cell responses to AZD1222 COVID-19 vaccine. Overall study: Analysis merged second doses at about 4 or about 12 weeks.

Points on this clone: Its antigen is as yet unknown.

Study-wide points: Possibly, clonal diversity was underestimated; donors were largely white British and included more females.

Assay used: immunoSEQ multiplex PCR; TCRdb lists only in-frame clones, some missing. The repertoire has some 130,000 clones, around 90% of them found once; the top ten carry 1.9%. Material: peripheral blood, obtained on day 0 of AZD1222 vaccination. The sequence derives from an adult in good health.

The DNA of the CDR3 is TGTGCCAGCAGCGCCAGGGATGCCGCTGAAAAACTGTTTTTT. It specifies CASSARDAAEKLFF. The V call is TRBV7-9, the J call TRBJ1-4, with a weak D call TRBD1 (5 bases). The CDR3 totals 14 residues. Looked up from germline, CDR1 is SEHNR and CDR2 is FQNEAQ (reference sequence). The V and J ends lost 5 bases and 7 bases respectively, with 14 bases between them.